This TCR beta chain was documented in a study of blood T cell repertoires in COVID-19. TCRdb's table, derived via immunoSEQ multiplex PCR, lists solely in-frame clones and lacks some. Of 130,000 to 150,000 clones listed, 84% were seen once; the top ten hold 38%. The CDR3 extends over 15 amino acids. This TCR was sampled from a human donor in a cohort sampled during active COVID-19. This chain uses TRBV21-1 with TRBJ2-1; the DNA was not used to check the table's D call, TRBD2. TRBV21-1 is recorded as a pseudogene. Material: peripheral blood. In nucleotides, the CDR3 is TGTGCCAGCAGCAAGGTCGAGACTAGTACCTGTGAGCAGTTCTTC. Encoded protein: CASSKVETSTCEQFF.